The subject of this entry is one T cell receptor beta chain. The target antigen is unknown. The sample belongs to a study of blood T cells in healthy people across ages. Study-wide results and caveats: Unsorted PBMCs blocked a conclusive comparison of naive and antigen-experienced cells. The recorded TCR beta diversity per million T cells decreased in a roughly linear manner with age.

The CDR3 consists of 17 residues. Germline loops: CDR1 LNHNV, CDR2 YYDKDF (reference sequence). V trimming: 0 bases; J trimming: 3 bases; junction bases outside the gene matches: 6. Primed by a sample-barcoded 5' primer and a J-beta primer mix, a second PCR proceeded for 7 to 11 cycles. Every sample returned 2.5 million or more CDR3-containing paired-end reads. TCRdb reanalysed the 5' RACE reads using MiXCR and keeps one entry per CDR3 protein. The table shows approximately 800,000 distinct CDR3 sequences, with less than 70% occurring only once. This TCR derives from an elderly man in good health. The sequenced sample consisted of blood. V usage is TRBV15 and J usage is TRBJ2-1; TRBD2 agrees at 9 bases. The chain's CDR3 is CATSRDPAGGVYNEQFF. CDR3 sequence (DNA): TGTGCCACCAGCAGAGATCCGGCGGGGGGGGTCTACAATGAGCAGTTCTTC.